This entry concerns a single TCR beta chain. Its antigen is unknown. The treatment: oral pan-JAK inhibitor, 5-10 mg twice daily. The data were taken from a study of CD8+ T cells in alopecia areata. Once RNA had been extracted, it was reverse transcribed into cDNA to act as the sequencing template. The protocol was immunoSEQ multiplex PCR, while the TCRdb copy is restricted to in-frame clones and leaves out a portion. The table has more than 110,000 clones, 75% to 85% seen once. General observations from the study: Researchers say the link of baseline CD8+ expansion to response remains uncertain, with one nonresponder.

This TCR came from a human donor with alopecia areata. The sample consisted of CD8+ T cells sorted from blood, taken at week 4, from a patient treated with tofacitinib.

The DNA for the CDR3 is TGTGCCAGCAGCTTCAGGAACCGGGACGAGCAGTACTTC. The encoded protein is CASSFRNRDEQYF. The chain couples TRBV7-8 to TRBJ2-7; unclear D gene. The CDR3 totals 13 residues. V lost 3 bases and J lost 5, with 11 bases in between. The germline V gene has CDR1 SGHVS and CDR2 FQNEAQ.